These 27 T cell receptor beta chains share one sample of origin, sequenced in a study of T cells in localized non-small cell lung cancer. TCRdb's copy holds only in-frame clones and misses some; the assay was immunoSEQ multiplex PCR. The data contain hundreds of clones, 20% to 25% of them singletons. Sequenced here: normal lung tissue next to the tumor, sampled before any cancer treatment. All receptors derive from a female donor over 55 with stage I lung adenocarcinoma.

This clone was seen a handful of times. DNA for the CDR3: TGTGCCAGCGGGCCGGGCACAGGGTCCTACGAGCAGTACTTC. Its translation: CASGPGTGSYEQYF. This chain uses TRBV7-4 with TRBJ2-7, with D perhaps matching TRBD1 (6 bases). V lost 8 bases and J 1 base, leaving 15 bases between the germline ends. The V gene's germline CDR1 is SGHVT and CDR2 SQSDAQ. CDR3 length: 14 amino acids.

This clone counts as large. This rearrangement joins TRBV23-1 to TRBJ1-1; no clear D. TRBV23-1 is labeled an ORF, and its function is uncertain. V was cut by 6 bases and J by 4 bases, with 18 bases left in between. CDR3 size: 15 residues. CDR3 nucleotide sequence: TGCGCCAGCAGCCAAGATTACTCACTGGTCACTGAAGCTTTCTTT. Its translation is CASSQDYSLVTEAFF.

Here the CDR3 reads CASSIAGGGGAGNEQFF. The CDR3 DNA reads as TGTGCCAGCAGTATAGCGGGAGGCGGGGGGGCAGGCAATGAGCAGTTCTTC. The rearrangement links TRBV11-3 to TRBJ2-1; TRBD2 matches at 10 bases. With V trimmed by 6 bases and J by 6 bases, 14 bases remained unmatched. Per the germline V gene, CDR1 is SGHNT and CDR2 is YENEEA. The CDR3 consists of 17 residues.

The CDR3 DNA follows: TGTGCCAGTAGTATAGGGACTGAACGCGAGCAGTACTTC. Translated, it gives CASSIGTEREQYF. J is TRBJ2-7 and V is TRBV19; TRBD2 is a possible D gene (5 bases). The CDR3 length is 13 residues. Between the trimmed V and J ends, which lost 1 base and 6 bases, there was a span of 10 bases. CDR1 is LNHDA and CDR2 is SQIVND in the germline V gene (reference sequence).

This clone showed up just a few times. The chain has TRBV9 and TRBJ2-7; D is perhaps TRBD2 (7 bases). CDR1 and CDR2 (germline): SGDLS, YYNGEE. V was pared by 9 bases and J by 5 bases, with 15 bases between. This CDR3 is built from 12 residues. The CDR3 DNA sequence: TGTGCCATCAAAACGGGGGGCGACGAGCAGTACTTC. Protein sequence: CAIKTGGDEQYF.

J is TRBJ1-2 and V is TRBV19; the D gene is possibly TRBD1 (5 bases). The CDR3 is 13 amino acids. The V end was cut by 6 bases, the J end by 13 bases, with 21 bases between. Germline loops: CDR1 LNHDA, CDR2 SQIVND (reference sequence). The CDR3 DNA reads TGTGCCAGTAGGCTCCGGGACGGTCTAGAATCCACCTTC. Translating gives CASRLRDGLESTF.

This clone showed up just a few times. This chain connects TRBV11-3 to TRBJ1-2, with D possibly matching TRBD1 (5 bases). The germline gives CDR1 SGHNT, CDR2 YENEEA. The CDR3 spans 15 residues. Trimming shortened V by 4 bases and J by 4 bases, and 16 bases separated the two germline ends. For the CDR3, the DNA is TGTGCCAGCAGCTCCGGACACACCAACCTCTATGGCTACACCTTC. Protein sequence: CASSSGHTNLYGYTF. Together with reference TRBV11-3 and TRBJ1-2, the CDR3 gives the full variable domain: EAGVVQSPRYKIIEKKQPVAFWCNPISGHNTLYWYLQNLGQGPELLIRYENEEAVDDSQLPKDRFSAERLKGVDSTLKIQPAELGDSAVYLCASSSGHTNLYGYTFGSGTRLTVV.

This chain joins TRBV12-5 and TRBJ1-1, with 11 bases that match TRBD1. J lost 1 base, V lost 4 bases, and 8 bases had no gene match. This CDR3 comprises 17 residues. CDR1 is LGHNT, CDR2 FRNRAP, per germline. DNA for the CDR3: TGTGCTAGTGGTTGGGGAGGACAGGGGGCGAGGAACACTGAAGCTTTCTTT. This translates into CASGWGGQGARNTEAFF.

The chain joins TRBV19 to TRBJ2-3, with TRBD2 identical over 11 bases. V trimming: 2 bases; J trimming: 6 bases; junction bases outside the gene matches: 4. The CDR3 is made up of 15 amino acids. Germline CDR1 is LNHDA and CDR2 is SQIVND (reference sequence). The CDR3 here is CASSITSGSLDTQYF. The CDR3 region has the DNA TGTGCCAGTAGTATAACTAGCGGGAGTCTTGATACGCAGTATTTT. Drawing the rest from reference TRBV19 and TRBJ2-3, the complete variable domain is DGGITQSPKYLFRKEGQNVTLSCEQNLNHDAMYWYRQDPGQGLRLIYYSQIVNDFQKGDIAEGYSVSREKKESFPLTVTSAQKNPTAFYLCASSITSGSLDTQYFGPGTRLTVL.

The V and J genes are TRBV9 and TRBJ2-7; D assignment may be TRBD1 or TRBD2 (5 bases each). The germline gives CDR1 SGDLS, CDR2 YYNGEE. The CDR3 has 14 amino acids. The V and J ends lost 4 bases and 5 bases respectively, with 16 bases between them. CDR3 sequence reads: CASSSGQGKDEQYF. In DNA form, the CDR3 reads TGTGCCAGCAGCTCGGGGCAGGGTAAAGACGAGCAGTACTTC.

The V call is TRBV9, the J call TRBJ2-1, with D hard to call. Looked up from germline, CDR1 is SGDLS and CDR2 is YYNGEE. V was shortened by 3 bases and J by 9 bases, with 16 bases between the two germline ends. CDR3 length: 14 amino acids. CDR3 loop: CASSASIVAPEQFF. As DNA, the CDR3 is TGTGCCAGCAGCGCGTCTATTGTAGCCCCTGAGCAGTTCTTC. The full variable domain, rest sourced from reference TRBV9 and TRBJ2-1, is DSGVTQTPKHLITATGQRVTLRCSPRSGDLSVYWYQQSLDQGLQFLIQYYNGEERAKGNILERFSAQQFPDLHSELNLSSLELGDSALYFCASSASIVAPEQFFGPGTRLTVL.

This clone was counted only a few times. Here the CDR3 DNA reads TGTGCCTCCGGGACAGTCTCCTACGAGCAGTACTTC. This gives the protein CASGTVSYEQYF. The chain couples TRBV6-8 to TRBJ2-7; TRBD1 agrees at 7 bases. V shed 11 bases and J 0 bases; nucleotides not matched to a gene: 4. The CDR3 is 12 residues long. CDR1 MNHGY and CDR2 SAAAGT come from the germline V gene.

Only a few counts were recorded for this clone. CDR3 amino acids: CASTPGQRPHEQYF. CDR3 coding DNA: TGTGCCAGCACCCCGGGACAACGCCCCCACGAGCAGTACTTC. This chain connects TRBV28 to TRBJ2-7; the D gene is possibly TRBD1 (6 bases). The CDR3 extends over 14 amino acids. Germline lookup yields CDR1 MDHEN and CDR2 SYDVKM. The V end was cut by 7 bases, the J end by 5 bases, with 18 bases between. The variable domain in full, with the rest retrieved from reference TRBV28 and TRBJ2-7, is DVKVTQSSRYLVKRTGEKVFLECVQDMDHENMFWYRQDPGLGLRLIYFSYDVKMKEKGDIPEGYSVSREKKERFSLILESASTNQTSMYLCASTPGQRPHEQYFGPGTRLTVT.

By frequency in the sample, this clone is large. The chain couples TRBV11-3 to TRBJ2-3, with TRBD2 identical over 13 bases. This CDR3 has 16 residues. The junction had 7 bases not matched to a gene; V was cut back by 5 bases and J by 5 bases. CDR1 and CDR2 (germline): SGHNT, YENEEA. The CDR3 is CASSLELAGGRDTQYF. As DNA, the CDR3 is TGTGCCAGCAGCCTCGAACTAGCGGGGGGGCGAGATACGCAGTATTTT.

This clone was seen a few times. This chain links TRBV28 with TRBJ1-2; D perhaps matches TRBD1 (5 bases). The CDR3 consists of 13 residues. Trimming stripped 7 bases from V and 8 bases from J, with 17 bases between. CDR1 is MDHEN, CDR2 SYDVKM, per germline. CDR3 nucleotide sequence: TGTGCCAGCATGTCGACGGGGCGGTGGGGCTACACCTTC. Amino acid sequence: CASMSTGRWGYTF.

This clone has a handful of counts. The chain has TRBV28 and TRBJ2-6, with a tentative D call TRBD2 (6 bases). Trimming shortened V by 8 bases and J by 4 bases, and 9 bases separated the two germline ends. CDR3 length equals 13 residues. The V gene's germline CDR1 is MDHEN and CDR2 SYDVKM. The CDR3 nucleotides read TGTGCCAGCGCTGGAGGGGGGGCCAACGTCCTGACTTTC. Translation gives CASAGGGANVLTF.

The chain recombines TRBV18 with TRBJ1-5; 8 positions agree with TRBD1. V shed 3 bases, J shed 3 bases, and the junction held 7 bases outside the gene matches. Germline CDR1 KGHSH, CDR2 LQKENI. The CDR3 is made up of 16 amino acids. The DNA for the CDR3 is TGTGCCAGCTCACCCTCGGACAGGGTTGCCAATCAGCCCCAGCATTTT. Amino acids: CASSPSDRVANQPQHF.

A few counts support this clone. The V and J genes are TRBV11-3 and TRBJ2-7; possible D gene TRBD2, 6 bases. Trimming removed 2 bases from V and 7 bases from J, with 18 bases in between. Looked up from germline, CDR1 is SGHNT and CDR2 is YENEEA. The CDR3 is made up of 15 amino acids. CDR3 residues: CASSLRGGELGEQYF. The CDR3 DNA follows: TGTGCCAGCAGCTTAAGAGGAGGGGAGCTCGGGGAGCAGTACTTC.

This clone has a handful of counts. The chain employs TRBV12-2 and TRBJ2-3; whether TRBD2, the table's D call, matches the DNA was not checked. TRBV12-2 constitutes a pseudogene. CDR3 length: 17 amino acids. CDR3 sequence reads: CASRGSGERERTDTQYF. The CDR3 DNA reads TGTGCAAGTCGCGGATCGGGTGAGCGGGAGCGCACAGATACGCAGTATTTT.

For this clone: The junction shows a germline mismatch at one end, possibly a read error. This chain connects TRBV6-8 to TRBJ2-3; the D gene could be TRBD1 or TRBD2 (7 bases each). CDR1 is MNHGY, CDR2 SAAAGT, per germline. The CDR3 is made up of 15 amino acids. In DNA, the CDR3 is TGTGCCATCAGTGGTCGGCAGGGGGGGTCCGATACGCAGTATTTT. The encoded protein is CAISGRQGGSDTQYF.

The gene calls are TRBV11-3 and TRBJ1-1; D is unclear. Per the germline V gene, CDR1 is SGHNT and CDR2 is YENEEA. The CDR3 has 14 residues. The germline V and J ends were trimmed by 5 bases and 0 bases, with 10 bases remaining between them. CDR3 sequence: CASSTSALNTEAFF. The CDR3 DNA reads as TGTGCCAGCAGCACCAGTGCTCTGAACACTGAAGCTTTCTTT.

This clone was seen a handful of times. This rearrangement joins TRBV7-4 to TRBJ2-1, with D perhaps matching TRBD2 (7 bases). V lost 2 bases to trimming and J lost 0 bases, with 11 bases between them. Germline values: CDR1 SGHVT, CDR2 SQSDAQ. The CDR3 is 16 residues long. CDR3 in DNA: TGTGCCAGCAGCTTAAGCGGGACAAGCTCCTACAATGAGCAGTTCTTC. It codes for CASSLSGTSSYNEQFF.

The chain's CDR3 is CASSLQLPGPSNQPQHF. CDR3 sequence (DNA): TGTGCCAGCAGCTTACAACTTCCGGGGCCGAGCAATCAGCCCCAGCATTTT. V gene TRBV11-3 combines with J gene TRBJ1-5; possibly TRBD1 for D (5 bases). This CDR3 has 17 residues. In germline, CDR1 is SGHNT, CDR2 YENEEA. V lost 2 bases, J lost 1 base, and 15 bases lay in between.

V is TRBV19 and J is TRBJ2-1; D ambiguous. This CDR3 region has 11 residues. Germline CDR1 and CDR2: LNHDA and SQIVND (reference sequence). Trimming removed 6 bases at V and 12 bases at J, with 12 bases between. The CDR3 sequence: CASRSGQVQFF. CDR3 DNA sequence: TGTGCCAGTAGATCTGGGCAAGTGCAGTTCTTC.

The sample holds a few counts of this clone. This rearrangement joins TRBV28 to TRBJ2-7; TRBD2 matches at 9 bases. CDR1 and CDR2 from the germline V gene are MDHEN and SYDVKM. The CDR3 has 15 residues. The junction had 8 bases not matched to a gene; V was cut back by 4 bases and J by 4 bases. The CDR3 loop is CASSSISGSLYEQYF. CDR3 coding DNA: TGTGCCAGCAGTTCAATTAGCGGGAGTTTATACGAGCAGTACTTC.

V and J are TRBV18 and TRBJ1-5; D unresolved. Germline loops: CDR1 KGHSH, CDR2 LQKENI. The CDR3 extends over 14 amino acids. Trimming shortened V by 5 bases and J by 0 bases, and 8 bases separated the two germline ends. This CDR3 is CASSEEYSNQPQHF. Here the CDR3 DNA reads TGTGCCAGCTCAGAAGAGTATAGCAATCAGCCCCAGCATTTT. The whole variable domain, remainder taken from reference TRBV18 and TRBJ1-5, is NAGVMQNPRHLVRRRGQEARLRCSPMKGHSHVYWYRQLPEEGLKFMVYLQKENIIDESGMPKERFSAEFPKEGPSILRIQQVVRGDSAAYFCASSEEYSNQPQHFGDGTRLSIL.

The gene calls are TRBV7-6 and TRBJ2-2; possibly TRBD1 for D (7 bases). CDR3 length: 15 residues. V lost 5 bases to trimming and J lost 2 bases, with 12 bases between them. Germline V gene lookup returns CDR1 SGHVS and CDR2 FNYEAQ. CDR3 DNA: TGTGCCAGCAGCCTCCAGGGGGGAAACACCGGGGAGCTGTTTTTT. Protein: CASSLQGGNTGELFF.